The T cell receptor (beta chain) described here comes from a study of T cell responses to AZD1222 COVID-19 vaccine. Study-level results: Nearly half of spike-specific TCRs reportedly target variant regions that are unmutated in the B.1.351 and B.1.1.7 variants. The breadth and depth of Spike-specific TCRs increased once two AZD1222 doses had been given.

Only in-frame clones appear in the TCRdb table, and some are missing; sequencing was by immunoSEQ multiplex PCR. The table lists 90,000 to 140,000 clones, about four fifths of them singletons. CDR3 length: 14 residues. V lost 4 bases and J lost 0; bases outside the gene matches: 1. CDR1 and CDR2 from the germline V gene are SGHRS and YFSETQ. In the case of this clone: Its antigen is as yet unknown.

The TCR sequence derives from an adult in good health. The sample in question was peripheral blood, obtained on day 0 of AZD1222 vaccination. The rearrangement uses TRBV5-1 and TRBJ1-3; 7 bases fit TRBD1. The CDR3 DNA reads as TGCGCCAGCAGCAGACAGGGCTCTGGAAACACCATATATTTT. Protein sequence: CASSRQGSGNTIYF.